This is a list of T cell receptor beta chains from one sample in a study of blood T cell repertoires in COVID-19. Clones were sequenced by immunoSEQ multiplex PCR, and TCRdb holds only the in-frame ones, with some missing. The profile shows approximately 200,000 clones, 65% to 85% of them singletons. Sequencing was done on a sample of peripheral blood. These receptor sequences come from a woman older than 75 with acute or convalescent COVID-19. The CDR3 runs from the conserved cysteine through the conserved F or W. The D gene is left open where the match is weak.

D gene	V gene	J gene	CDR3 DNA	CDR3 protein
-	TRBV11-2	TRBJ2-5	TGTGCCAGCAGCTTAGATAGCGAGACCCAGTACTTC	CASSLDSETQYF
-	TRBV29-1	TRBJ2-5	TGCAGCGATACAGGGTTAGGGGAGACCCAGTACTTC	CSDTGLGETQYF
TRBD2	TRBV18	TRBJ2-3	TGTGCCAGCTCACTGACTAGCGGGGACACAGATACGCAGTATTTT	CASSLTSGDTDTQYF
TRBD2	TRBV19	TRBJ2-7	TGTGCCAGTAGCATTGGGACTAGCGGATCCTACGAGCAGTACTTC	CASSIGTSGSYEQYF
TRBD1	TRBV11-3	TRBJ2-7	TGTGCCAGCACACGAGGACAGGTACCCTACGAGCAGTACTTC	CASTRGQVPYEQYF
TRBD1	TRBV7-9	TRBJ1-2	TGTGCCAGCAGCCCGATTGTCACGACAGGGGACGGCTACACCTTC	CASSPIVTTGDGYTF
-	TRBV30	TRBJ2-7	TGTGCCGGGGGACAATACGAGCAGTACTTC	CAGGQYEQYF
TRBD1	TRBV7-2	TRBJ2-7	TGTGCCAGCAGCCCCGCAGGGGGCCCCTACGAGCAGTACTTC	CASSPAGGPYEQYF
-	TRBV11-3	TRBJ2-3	TGTGCCAGCAGCTTAGTTGCGGGCGCAGATACGCAGTATTTT	CASSLVAGADTQYF
-	TRBV20-1	TRBJ1-1	TGCAGTGCCGCGCCCAGGGAAGCTTTCTTT	CSAAPREAFF
TRBD2	TRBV18	TRBJ2-7	TGTGCCAGCTCACCAGATACTAGCGGGAGCCACGAGCAGTACTTC	CASSPDTSGSHEQYF
TRBD2	TRBV7-3	TRBJ2-3	TGTGCCAGCAGCAGTAGCGGGGCCCCAGATACGCAGTATTTT	CASSSSGAPDTQYF
TRBD1	TRBV5-1	TRBJ1-1	TGCGCCAGCAGCTTTACAGGGGGCGCGTACACTGAAGCTTTCTTT	CASSFTGGAYTEAFF